This TCR beta chain comes out of a study of STAT3 mutations in large granular lymphocyte leukemia (dated by TCRdb to about 2019). As for the study more broadly: Roughly half of the T-LGLL patients who were sequenced longitudinally carried canonical activating STAT3 mutations. One or more immunosuppressive therapy regimens were given to more than half of T-LGLL patients, and hematologic response was seen in 40% to 50% of the treated patients. To reconstruct clonal hierarchy and dynamics, serial deep sequencing of TCRbeta CDR3 and STAT3 was performed in patients with T-cell large granular lymphocyte leukemia. From an initial cohort of fewer than 250 LGL patients, about 19 representative T-LGLL cases were picked for longitudinal TCRbeta and STAT3 sequencing. As controls, the study also included longitudinal sequencing of a couple of patients with natural killer LGL leukemia. Each patient was sequenced at an average of about 3.6 time points, ranging from 2 to 8 samplings.

TCRbeta libraries were sequenced on an Illumina MiSeq, averaging roughly 41,000 productive templates per sample. TCRbeta CDR3 libraries were generated with the immunoSEQ assay using multiplex PCR amplification. On the study's bioinformatics: Following a previously defined approach, repertoire diversity was calculated, and values close to 0 point to extremely monoclonal samples. Drawn from immuneACCESS, this table holds only the in-frame rearrangements with V and J called that TCRdb kept. Clones are partly lost; checked studies trace under half to an unresolved V gene and leave the rest unexplained. The V and J calls and clone size were taken over from that table, and D and trimming were inferred from the DNA. This sample lists roughly 40,000 clones; roughly 90% were detected once. The ten largest make up more than 0.4% of the sample. On the study overall, not on this receptor specifically: Because no samples were available when a clone first appeared, clonal expansion was inferred from samplings taken at other points. Linking therapy response to changes in TCR clonal burden was complicated by variable intervals between samplings and by differing treatment regimens. Persisting codominant clonotypes in some patients meant a small but highly pathogenic clone may have been missed. In several patients, dominant TCR clone burden exceeded STAT3 mutant burden, suggesting STAT3 mutation arose secondarily within a pre-expanded clone. TCR clonotype switching after therapy was seen in about 30% of the 18 patients, with all newly emerging clones being STAT3 wild type. At least one immunodominant TCRbeta clonotype was identified in every T-LGLL patient, and multiple immunodominant subclonotypes were identified in about half of the T-LGLL patients.

From the cysteine up to the phenylalanine, the CDR3 has a length of 13 residues. The entry retains the CDR3 DNA only, 39 bases that are in frame from base 1. CDR1 MDHEN and CDR2 SYDVKM were looked up in the germline V gene. V is pruned by 6 bases and J by 3 bases, leaving 5 bases of the junction without a gene match. About this clone: The specificity of this receptor is unknown. Base qualities are not at hand, and no much larger clone is one base apart.

The same DNA, extracted from blood mononuclear cells, served for both the TCR sequencing and the STAT3 sequencing. The sequenced sample was PBMCs. This chain joins TRBV28 to TRBJ2-7, with 7 bases in between that match TRBD1. The origin of this receptor is a human donor with T large granular lymphocyte leukemia. Some clones in this sample may be carry-over from other donors' samples. The CDR3 reads CASSSTGVYEQYF. Here is the DNA: TGTGCCAGCAGCTCAACAGGGGTCTACGAGCAGTACTTC.